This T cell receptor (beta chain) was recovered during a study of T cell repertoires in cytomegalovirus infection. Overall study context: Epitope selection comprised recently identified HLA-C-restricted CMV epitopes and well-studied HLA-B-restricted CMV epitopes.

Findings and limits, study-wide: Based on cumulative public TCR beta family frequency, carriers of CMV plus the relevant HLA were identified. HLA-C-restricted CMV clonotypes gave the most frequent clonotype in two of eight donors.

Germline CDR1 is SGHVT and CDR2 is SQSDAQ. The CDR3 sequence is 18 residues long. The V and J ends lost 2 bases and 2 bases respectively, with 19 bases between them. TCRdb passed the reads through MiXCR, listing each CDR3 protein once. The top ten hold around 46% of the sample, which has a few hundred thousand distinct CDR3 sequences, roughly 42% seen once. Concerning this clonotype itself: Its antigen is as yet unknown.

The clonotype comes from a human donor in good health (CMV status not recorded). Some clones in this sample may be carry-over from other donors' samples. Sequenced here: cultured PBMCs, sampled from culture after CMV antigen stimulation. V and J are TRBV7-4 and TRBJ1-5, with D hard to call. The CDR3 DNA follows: TGTGCCAGCAGCTTACAGGTTGGGCGGGGTTGTGGCAATCAGCCCCAGCATTTT. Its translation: CASSLQVGRGCGNQPQHF.